This record looks at one TCR beta chain sequence and its context. These data originate in a study of control samples from healthy donors and cancer patients. Clones were sequenced by immunoSEQ multiplex PCR, and TCRdb holds only the in-frame ones, with some missing. The sample lists roughly 100,000 clones, roughly 92% occurring once. The CDR3 spans 17 residues. The receptor was derived from a human donor in good health. The donor label of this sample is uncertain. Sequences were obtained from blood. The chain links TRBV7-5 to TRBJ1-2. TRBV7-5 is marked as a pseudogene. CDR3 sequence reads: CVRSFDWSSALGYGYTF. The CDR3 nucleotides read TGTGTCAGAAGCTTCGACTGGAGTAGCGCGCTAGGCTATGGCTACACCTTC.